This T cell receptor (beta chain) emerged from a study of graft-versus-host responses after intestinal transplantation. Broader study findings: Early post-transplant HvG declines showed an association with peak circulating GvH clone levels.

TCRdb's copy holds only in-frame clones and misses some; the assay was immunoSEQ multiplex PCR. The top ten clones hold 0.2% to 0.25% of a sample with over 100,000 clones, approximately 90% of them seen once. Comments on this clone: Its antigen is not identified.

The TCR was taken from a human donor who was the organ donor for an intestinal transplant. Material: unstimulated CD4+ T cells sorted from spleen or lymph node cells, obtained before transplant.

CDR3 sequence (DNA): TGCGCCAGCAGCCACCCGGGACAGCGGGGCCAGCCCCAGCATTTT. It specifies CASSHPGQRGQPQHF. The rearrangement joins TRBV4-1 to TRBJ1-5; 7 nucleotides agree with TRBD1. CDR1 MGHRA and CDR2 YSYEKL come from the germline V gene. V trimming: 3 bases; J trimming: 7 bases; junction bases outside the gene matches: 9. The CDR3 loop spans 15 amino acids.